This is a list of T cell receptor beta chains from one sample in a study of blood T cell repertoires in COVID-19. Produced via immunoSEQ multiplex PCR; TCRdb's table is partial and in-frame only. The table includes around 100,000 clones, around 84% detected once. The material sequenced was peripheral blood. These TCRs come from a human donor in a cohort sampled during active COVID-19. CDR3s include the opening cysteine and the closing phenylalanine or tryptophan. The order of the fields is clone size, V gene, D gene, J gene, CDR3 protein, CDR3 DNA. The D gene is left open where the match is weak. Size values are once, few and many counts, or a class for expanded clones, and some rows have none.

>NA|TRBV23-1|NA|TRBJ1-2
CASSHTHRWFGYTF
TGCGCCAGCAGTCACACCCACAGATGGTTTGGCTACACCTTC
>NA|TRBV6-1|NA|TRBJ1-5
CASSEGGGGQPQHF
TGTGCCAGCAGTGAAGGCGGGGGTGGTCAGCCCCAGCATTTT
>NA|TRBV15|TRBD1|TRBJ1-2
CATSSTGTGVTF
TGTGCCACCAGCAGCACCGGGACAGGGGTCACCTTC
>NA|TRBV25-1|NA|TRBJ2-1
CASRRDSTNEQFF
TGTGCCAGCAGAAGAGACAGTACCAATGAGCAGTTCTTC
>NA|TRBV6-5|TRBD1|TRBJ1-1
CASSSPGTGLLGEAFF
TGTGCCAGCAGTTCCCCCGGGACAGGTTTATTGGGTGAAGCTTTCTTT
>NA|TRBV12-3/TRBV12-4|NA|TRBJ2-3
CASRKQGTDTQYF
TGTGCCAGCAGGAAACAGGGCACAGATACGCAGTATTTT
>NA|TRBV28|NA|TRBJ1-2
CASSTIRTYYGYTF
TGTGCCAGCAGTACAATCAGGACTTACTATGGCTACACCTTC
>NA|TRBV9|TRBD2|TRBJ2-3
CASSVEYGSGGGADTQYF
TGTGCCAGCAGCGTAGAGTACGGGTCAGGCGGGGGGGCAGATACGCAGTATTTT
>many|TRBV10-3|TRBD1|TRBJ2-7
CATGTGQGAYEQYF
TGTGCCACGGGGACGGGACAGGGGGCTTACGAGCAGTACTTC
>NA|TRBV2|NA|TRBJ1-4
CASSGEGEGEKLFF
TGTGCCAGCAGTGGAGAGGGGGAAGGAGAAAAACTGTTTTTT
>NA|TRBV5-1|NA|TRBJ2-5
CASRTSQSQETQYF
TGCGCCAGCAGGACTAGTCAGTCCCAAGAGACCCAGTACTTC
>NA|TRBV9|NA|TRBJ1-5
CASSVGQDPQPQHF
TGTGCCAGCAGCGTAGGACAGGATCCTCAGCCCCAGCATTTT
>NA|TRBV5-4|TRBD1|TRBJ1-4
CASSLGRQGAGNEKLFF
TGTGCCAGCAGCTTGGGTCGGCAGGGGGCTGGTAATGAAAAACTGTTTTTT
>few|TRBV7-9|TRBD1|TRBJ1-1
CASSPAGGTEAFF
TGTGCCAGCAGCCCGGCAGGGGGCACTGAAGCTTTCTTT
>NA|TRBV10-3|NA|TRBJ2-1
CAISGTDYNEQFF
TGTGCCATCAGCGGGACTGATTACAATGAGCAGTTCTTC
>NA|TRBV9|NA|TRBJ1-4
CASSVGARNEKLFF
TGTGCCAGCAGCGTGGGGGCCCGTAATGAAAAACTGTTTTTT
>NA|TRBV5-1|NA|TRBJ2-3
CASSQQGSTDTQYF
TGCGCCAGCAGCCAACAGGGTAGCACAGATACGCAGTATTTT
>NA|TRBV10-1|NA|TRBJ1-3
CASSPGFGNTIYF
TGCGCCAGCAGTCCAGGGTTCGGAAACACCATATATTTT
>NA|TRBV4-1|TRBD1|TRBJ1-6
CASSQGDRGPGALHF
TGCGCCAGCAGCCAAGGGGACAGGGGCCCGGGAGCCCTCCACTTT
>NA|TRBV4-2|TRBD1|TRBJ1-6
CASSQPRTGDYNSPLHF
TGTGCCAGCAGCCAACCCCGGACAGGAGACTATAATTCACCCCTCCACTTT
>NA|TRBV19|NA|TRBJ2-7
CASRPGHLISYEQYF
TGTGCCAGTAGGCCGGGACATTTGATCTCCTACGAGCAGTACTTC
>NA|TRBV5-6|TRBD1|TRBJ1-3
CASSWGTGGTGNTIYF
TGTGCCAGCAGCTGGGGGACAGGGGGCACTGGAAACACCATATATTTT
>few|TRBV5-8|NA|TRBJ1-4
CASSWGDITTNEKLFF
TGTGCCAGCAGCTGGGGCGACATTACAACTAATGAAAAACTGTTTTTT
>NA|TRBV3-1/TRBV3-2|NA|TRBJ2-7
CASRPQGSPGQYF
TGTGCCAGCAGGCCCCAGGGGTCTCCTGGGCAGTACTTC
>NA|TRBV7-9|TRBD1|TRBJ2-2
CASRPGTALNTGELFF
TGTGCCAGCAGGCCCGGGACAGCTCTGAACACCGGGGAGCTGTTTTTT
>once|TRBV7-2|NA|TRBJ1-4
CASSFGQYNEKLFF
TGTGCCAGCAGCTTTGGACAGTATAATGAAAAACTGTTTTTT
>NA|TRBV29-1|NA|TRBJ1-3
CSVEVSGGLSSGNTIYF
TGCAGCGTTGAAGTCTCGGGGGGCTTAAGCTCTGGAAACACCATATATTTT
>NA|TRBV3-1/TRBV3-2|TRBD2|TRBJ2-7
CASSQDRLAGVGYEQYF
TGTGCCAGCAGCCAAGATCGGCTGGCGGGGGTGGGGTACGAGCAGTACTTC
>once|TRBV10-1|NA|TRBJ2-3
CASSSTNTDTQYF
TGCGCCAGCAGTTCGACTAACACAGATACGCAGTATTTT
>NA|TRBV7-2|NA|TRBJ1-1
CASSLKGTGQNTEAFF
TGTGCCAGCAGCTTAAAAGGGACGGGACAAAACACTGAAGCTTTCTTT
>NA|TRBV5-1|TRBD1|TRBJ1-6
CASSLGTGGSPLHF
TGCGCCAGCAGCTTGGGGACAGGGGGTTCACCCCTCCACTTT
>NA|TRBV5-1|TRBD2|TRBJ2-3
CASSSGTSGGAGVPDTQYF
TGCGCCAGCAGCTCCGGGACTAGCGGGGGAGCTGGTGTCCCAGATACGCAGTATTTT
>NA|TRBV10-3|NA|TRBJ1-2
CAISDTGKTSGYTF
TGTGCCATCAGTGATACAGGGAAGACGAGTGGCTACACCTTC
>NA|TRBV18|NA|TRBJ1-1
CASSPEGNEAFF
TGTGCCAGCTCACCCGAGGGAAATGAAGCTTTCTTT
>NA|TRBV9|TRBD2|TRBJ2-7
CASSPGLADYEQYF
TGTGCCAGCAGCCCCGGACTAGCAGACTACGAGCAGTACTTC
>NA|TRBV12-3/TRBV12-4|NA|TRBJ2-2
CASTQITGELFF
TGTGCCAGCACCCAAATCACCGGGGAGCTGTTTTTT
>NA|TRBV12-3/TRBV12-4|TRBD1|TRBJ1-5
CASSSTGAQPQHF
TGTGCCAGCAGCTCGACAGGGGCTCAGCCCCAGCATTTT
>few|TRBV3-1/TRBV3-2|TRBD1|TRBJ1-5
CASSQDGKDRANQPQHF
TGTGCCAGCAGCCAAGATGGAAAGGACAGGGCAAATCAGCCCCAGCATTTT
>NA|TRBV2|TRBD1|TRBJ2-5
CASSSPTGGAGETQYF
TGTGCCAGCAGTAGCCCGACAGGGGGGGCTGGGGAGACCCAGTACTTC
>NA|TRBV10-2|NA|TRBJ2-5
CASSEYRQETQYF
TGCGCCAGCAGTGAGTACAGACAAGAGACCCAGTACTTC
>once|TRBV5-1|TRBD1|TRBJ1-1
CASSHGQDEAFF
TGCGCCAGCAGCCATGGACAGGACGAAGCTTTCTTT
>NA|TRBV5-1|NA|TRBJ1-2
CASSHGMVEGYGYTF
TGCGCCAGCAGTCATGGTATGGTAGAGGGCTATGGCTACACCTTC